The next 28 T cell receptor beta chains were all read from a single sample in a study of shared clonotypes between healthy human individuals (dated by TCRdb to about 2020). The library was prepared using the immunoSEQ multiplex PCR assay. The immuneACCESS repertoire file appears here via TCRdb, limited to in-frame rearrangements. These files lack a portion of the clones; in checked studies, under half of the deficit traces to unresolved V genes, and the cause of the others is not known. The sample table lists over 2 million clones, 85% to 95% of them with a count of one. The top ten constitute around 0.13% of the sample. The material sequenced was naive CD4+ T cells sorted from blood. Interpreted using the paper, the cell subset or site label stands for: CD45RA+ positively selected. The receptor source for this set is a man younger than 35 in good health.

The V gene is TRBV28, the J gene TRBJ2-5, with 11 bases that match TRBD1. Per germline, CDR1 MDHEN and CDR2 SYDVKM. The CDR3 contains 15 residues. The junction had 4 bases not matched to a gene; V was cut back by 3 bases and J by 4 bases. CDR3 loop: CASSFRDRGGETQYF. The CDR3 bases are TGTGCCAGCAGTTTCCGGGACAGGGGGGGAGAGACCCAGTACTTC.

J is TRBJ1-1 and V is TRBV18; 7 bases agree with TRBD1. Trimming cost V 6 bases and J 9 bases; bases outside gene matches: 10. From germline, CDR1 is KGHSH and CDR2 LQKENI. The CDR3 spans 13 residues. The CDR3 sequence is CASSPDRTEKAFF. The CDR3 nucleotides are TGTGCCAGCTCGCCGGACAGGACGGAAAAAGCTTTCTTT.

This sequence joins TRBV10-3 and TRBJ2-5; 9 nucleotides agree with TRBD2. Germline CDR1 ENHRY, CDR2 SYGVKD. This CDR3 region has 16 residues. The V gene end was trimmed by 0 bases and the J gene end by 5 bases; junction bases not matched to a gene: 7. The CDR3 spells CAISESISGRVETQYF. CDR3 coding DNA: TGTGCCATCAGTGAGTCGATTAGCGGGAGAGTGGAGACCCAGTACTTC.

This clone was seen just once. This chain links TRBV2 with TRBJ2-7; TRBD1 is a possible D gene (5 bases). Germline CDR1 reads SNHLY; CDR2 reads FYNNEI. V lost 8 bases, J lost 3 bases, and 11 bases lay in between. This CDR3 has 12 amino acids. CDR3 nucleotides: TGTGCCAGCGCGGCAGGGTACTACGAGCAGTACTTC. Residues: CASAAGYYEQYF.

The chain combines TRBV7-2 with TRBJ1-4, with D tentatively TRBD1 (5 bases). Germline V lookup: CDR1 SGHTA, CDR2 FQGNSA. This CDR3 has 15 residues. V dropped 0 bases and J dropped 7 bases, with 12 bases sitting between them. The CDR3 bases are TGTGCCAGCAGCTTAGCGGGGCTGGAGGGTGAAAAACTGTTTTTT. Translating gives CASSLAGLEGEKLFF.

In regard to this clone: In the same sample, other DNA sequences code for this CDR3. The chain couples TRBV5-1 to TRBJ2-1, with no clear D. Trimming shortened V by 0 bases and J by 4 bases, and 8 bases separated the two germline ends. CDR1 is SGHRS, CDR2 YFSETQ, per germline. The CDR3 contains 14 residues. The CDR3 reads CASSLGGVYNEQFF. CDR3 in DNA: TGCGCCAGCAGCTTGGGTGGGGTATACAATGAGCAGTTCTTC.

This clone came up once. The CDR3 DNA sequence: TGTGCCAGCTCACCATTTACAAGTTCCGCGACAGATACGCAGTATTTT. The encoded protein is CASSPFTSSATDTQYF. The rearrangement uses TRBV18 and TRBJ2-3; D call uncertain. V lost 2 bases, J lost 3 bases, and 15 bases lay in between. The CDR3 loop spans 16 amino acids. Germline-derived CDR1 and CDR2 are KGHSH and LQKENI.

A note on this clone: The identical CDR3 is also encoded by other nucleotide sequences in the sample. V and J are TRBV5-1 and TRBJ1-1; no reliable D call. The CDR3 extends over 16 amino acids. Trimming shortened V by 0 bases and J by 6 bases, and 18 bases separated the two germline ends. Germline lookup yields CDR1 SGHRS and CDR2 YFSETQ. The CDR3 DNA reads TGCGCCAGCAGCTTGGGCGCAGGCACGGATAGCCCTGAAGCTTTCTTT. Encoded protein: CASSLGAGTDSPEAFF.

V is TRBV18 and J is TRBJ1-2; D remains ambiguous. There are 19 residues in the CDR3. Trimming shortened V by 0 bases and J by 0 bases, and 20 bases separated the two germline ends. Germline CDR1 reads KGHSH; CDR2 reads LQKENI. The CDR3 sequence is CASSPPISRETLSNYGYTF. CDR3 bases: TGTGCCAGCTCACCACCGATTTCCAGAGAGACACTTTCTAACTATGGCTACACCTTC.

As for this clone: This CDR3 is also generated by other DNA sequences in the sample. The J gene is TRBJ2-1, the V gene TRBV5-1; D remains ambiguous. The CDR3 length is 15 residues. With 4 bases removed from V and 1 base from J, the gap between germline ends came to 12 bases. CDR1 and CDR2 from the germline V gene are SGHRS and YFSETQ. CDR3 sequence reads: CASSLPRDSYNEQFF. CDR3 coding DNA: TGCGCCAGCAGCCTACCAAGGGATTCCTACAATGAGCAGTTCTTC.

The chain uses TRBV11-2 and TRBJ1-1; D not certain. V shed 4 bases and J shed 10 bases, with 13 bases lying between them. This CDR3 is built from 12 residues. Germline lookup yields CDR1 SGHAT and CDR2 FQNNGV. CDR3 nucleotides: TGTGCCAGCAGCTCTTTAAGTGGGGTAGCTTTCTTT. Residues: CASSSLSGVAFF.

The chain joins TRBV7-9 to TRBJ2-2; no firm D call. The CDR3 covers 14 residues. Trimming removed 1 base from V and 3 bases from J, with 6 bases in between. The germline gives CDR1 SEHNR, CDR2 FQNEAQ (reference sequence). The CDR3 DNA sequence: TGTGCCAGCAGCTTAGTCGGATACACCGGGGAGCTGTTTTTT. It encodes CASSLVGYTGELFF.

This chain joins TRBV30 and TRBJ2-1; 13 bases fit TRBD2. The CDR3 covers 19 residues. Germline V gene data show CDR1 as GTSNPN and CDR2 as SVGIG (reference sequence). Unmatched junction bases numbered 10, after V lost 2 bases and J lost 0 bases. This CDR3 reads CAWSSLRTSGSHSYNEQFF. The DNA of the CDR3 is TGTGCCTGGAGTTCCCTGAGGACTAGCGGGAGCCACTCCTACAATGAGCAGTTCTTC.

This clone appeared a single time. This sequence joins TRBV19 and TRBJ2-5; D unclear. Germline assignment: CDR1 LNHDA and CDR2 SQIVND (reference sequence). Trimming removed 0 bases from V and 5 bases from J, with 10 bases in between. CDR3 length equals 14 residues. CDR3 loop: CASSIEKGIETQYF. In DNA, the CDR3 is TGTGCCAGTAGTATAGAAAAGGGTATCGAGACCCAGTACTTC.

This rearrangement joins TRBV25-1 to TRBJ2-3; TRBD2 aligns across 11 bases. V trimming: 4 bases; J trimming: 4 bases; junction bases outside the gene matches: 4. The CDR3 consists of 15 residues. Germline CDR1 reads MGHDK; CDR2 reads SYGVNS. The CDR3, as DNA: TGTGCCAGCAGTGCACTAGCGGGAGTAGCAGATACGCAGTATTTT. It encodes CASSALAGVADTQYF.

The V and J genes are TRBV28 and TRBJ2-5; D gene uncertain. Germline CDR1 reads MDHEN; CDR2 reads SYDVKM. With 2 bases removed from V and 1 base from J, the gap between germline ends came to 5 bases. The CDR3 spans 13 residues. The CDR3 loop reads CASSLGPQETQYF. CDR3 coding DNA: TGTGCCAGCAGTTTAGGACCCCAAGAGACCCAGTACTTC.

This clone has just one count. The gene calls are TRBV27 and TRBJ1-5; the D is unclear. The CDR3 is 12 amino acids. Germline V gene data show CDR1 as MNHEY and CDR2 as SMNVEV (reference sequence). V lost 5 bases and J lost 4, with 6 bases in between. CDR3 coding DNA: TGTGCCAGCAGTCGCGTTAATCAGCCCCAGCATTTT. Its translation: CASSRVNQPQHF.

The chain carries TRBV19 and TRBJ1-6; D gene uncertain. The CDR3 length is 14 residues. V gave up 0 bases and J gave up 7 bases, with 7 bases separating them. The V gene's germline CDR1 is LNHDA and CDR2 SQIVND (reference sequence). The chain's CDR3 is CASSIDSRNSPLHF. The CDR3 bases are TGTGCCAGTAGTATAGACAGCCGAAATTCACCCCTCCACTTT.

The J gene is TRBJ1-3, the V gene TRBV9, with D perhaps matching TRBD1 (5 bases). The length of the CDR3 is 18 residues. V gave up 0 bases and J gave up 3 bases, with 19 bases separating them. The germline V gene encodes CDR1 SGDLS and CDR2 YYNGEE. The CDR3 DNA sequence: TGTGCCAGCAGCGTAGCGGATGGGTTGCAGGGACTTGGAAACACCATATATTTT. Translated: CASSVADGLQGLGNTIYF.

The CDR3 is CASSAIAGGTDTQYF. CDR3 DNA: TGTGCCAGCAGTGCAATAGCGGGGGGCACAGATACGCAGTATTTT. The chain combines TRBV6-5 with TRBJ2-3; 9 bases align to TRBD2. CDR1 is MNHEY, CDR2 SVGAGI, per germline. V lost 5 bases to trimming and J lost 1 base; unmatched junction nucleotides: 4. The CDR3 runs 15 residues.

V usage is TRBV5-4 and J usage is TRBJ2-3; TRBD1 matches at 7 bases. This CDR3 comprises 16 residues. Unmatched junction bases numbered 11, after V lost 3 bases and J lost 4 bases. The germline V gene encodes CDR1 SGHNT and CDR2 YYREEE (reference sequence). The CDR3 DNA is TGTGCCAGCAGCTATGACAGGGTTCCAAGTGCAGATACGCAGTATTTT. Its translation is CASSYDRVPSADTQYF.

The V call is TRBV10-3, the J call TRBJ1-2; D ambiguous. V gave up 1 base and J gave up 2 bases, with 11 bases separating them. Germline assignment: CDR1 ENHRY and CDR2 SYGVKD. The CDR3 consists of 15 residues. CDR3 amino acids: CAISEYPGYNYGYTF. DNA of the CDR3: TGTGCCATCAGTGAGTATCCAGGTTACAACTATGGCTACACCTTC.

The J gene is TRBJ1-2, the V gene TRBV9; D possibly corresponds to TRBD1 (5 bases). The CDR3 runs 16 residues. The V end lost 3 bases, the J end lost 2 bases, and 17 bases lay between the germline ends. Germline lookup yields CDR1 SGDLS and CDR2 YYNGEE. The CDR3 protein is CASSGRGKGDNYGYTF. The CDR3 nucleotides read TGTGCCAGCAGCGGCCGCGGTAAAGGGGACAACTATGGCTACACCTTC. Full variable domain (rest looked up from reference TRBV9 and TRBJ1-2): DSGVTQTPKHLITATGQRVTLRCSPRSGDLSVYWYQQSLDQGLQFLIQYYNGEERAKGNILERFSAQQFPDLHSELNLSSLELGDSALYFCASSGRGKGDNYGYTFGSGTRLTVV.

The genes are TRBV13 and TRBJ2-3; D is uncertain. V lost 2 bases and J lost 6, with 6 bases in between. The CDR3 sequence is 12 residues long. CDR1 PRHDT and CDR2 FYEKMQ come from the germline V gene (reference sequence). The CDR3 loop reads CASSLRPDTQYF. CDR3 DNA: TGTGCCAGCAGCTTAAGGCCGGATACGCAGTATTTT.

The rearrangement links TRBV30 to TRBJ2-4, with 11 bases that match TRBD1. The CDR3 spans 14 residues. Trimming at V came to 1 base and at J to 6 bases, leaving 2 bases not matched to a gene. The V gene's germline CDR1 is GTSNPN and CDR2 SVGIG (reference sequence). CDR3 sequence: CAWSAGTGGNIQYF. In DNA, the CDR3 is TGTGCCTGGAGTGCCGGGACAGGGGGAAACATTCAGTACTTC.

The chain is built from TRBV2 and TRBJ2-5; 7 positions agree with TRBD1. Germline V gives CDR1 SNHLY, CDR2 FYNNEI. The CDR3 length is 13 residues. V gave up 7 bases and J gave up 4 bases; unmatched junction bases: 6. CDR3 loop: CASTWDSRETQYF. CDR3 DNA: TGTGCCAGCACCTGGGACAGCCGAGAGACCCAGTACTTC.

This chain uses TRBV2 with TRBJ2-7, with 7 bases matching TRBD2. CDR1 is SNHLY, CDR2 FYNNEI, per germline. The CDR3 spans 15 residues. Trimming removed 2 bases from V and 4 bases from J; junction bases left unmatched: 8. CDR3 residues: CASSERLAVIYEQYF. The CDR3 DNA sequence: TGTGCCAGCAGTGAACGGCTAGCGGTTATTTACGAGCAGTACTTC.

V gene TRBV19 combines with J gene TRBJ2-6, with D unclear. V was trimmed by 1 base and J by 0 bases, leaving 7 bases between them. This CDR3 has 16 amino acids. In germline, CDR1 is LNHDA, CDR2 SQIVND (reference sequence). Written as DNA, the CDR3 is TGTGCCAGTAGTATAGTTACGGCCTCTGGGGCCAACGTCCTGACTTTC. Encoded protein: CASSIVTASGANVLTF.